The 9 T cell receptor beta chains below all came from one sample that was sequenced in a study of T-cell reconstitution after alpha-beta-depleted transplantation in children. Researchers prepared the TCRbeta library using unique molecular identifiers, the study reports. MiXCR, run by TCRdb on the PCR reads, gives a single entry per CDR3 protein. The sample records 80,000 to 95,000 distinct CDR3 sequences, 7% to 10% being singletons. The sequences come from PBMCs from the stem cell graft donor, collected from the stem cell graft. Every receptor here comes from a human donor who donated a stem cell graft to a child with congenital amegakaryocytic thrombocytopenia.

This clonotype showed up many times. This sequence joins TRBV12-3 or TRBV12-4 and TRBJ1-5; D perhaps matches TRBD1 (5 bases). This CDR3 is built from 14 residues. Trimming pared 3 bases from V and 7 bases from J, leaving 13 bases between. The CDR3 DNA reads TGTGCCAGCAGTTTCGGGGGGATCAAGCAGCCCCAGCATTTT. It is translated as CASSFGGIKQPQHF.

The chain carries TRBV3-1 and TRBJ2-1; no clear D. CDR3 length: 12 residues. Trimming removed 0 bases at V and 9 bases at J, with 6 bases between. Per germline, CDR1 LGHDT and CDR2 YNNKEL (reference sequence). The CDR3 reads CASSQDDFEQFF. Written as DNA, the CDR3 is TGTGCCAGCAGCCAAGACGATTTTGAGCAGTTCTTC.

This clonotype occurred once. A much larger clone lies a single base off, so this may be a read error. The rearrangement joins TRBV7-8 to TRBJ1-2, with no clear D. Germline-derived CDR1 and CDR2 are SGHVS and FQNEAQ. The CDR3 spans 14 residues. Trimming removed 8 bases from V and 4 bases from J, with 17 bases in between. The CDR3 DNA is TGTGCCAGCGGCCCCTTTCTTGGCTCCTATGGCTACACCTTC. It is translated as CASGPFLGSYGYTF.

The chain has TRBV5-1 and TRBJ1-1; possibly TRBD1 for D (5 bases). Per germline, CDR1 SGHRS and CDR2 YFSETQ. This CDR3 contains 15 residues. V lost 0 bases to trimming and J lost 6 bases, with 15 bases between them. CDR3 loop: CASSLVRRQKAEAFF. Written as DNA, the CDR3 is TGCGCCAGCAGCTTGGTTCGGCGACAGAAGGCTGAAGCTTTCTTT.

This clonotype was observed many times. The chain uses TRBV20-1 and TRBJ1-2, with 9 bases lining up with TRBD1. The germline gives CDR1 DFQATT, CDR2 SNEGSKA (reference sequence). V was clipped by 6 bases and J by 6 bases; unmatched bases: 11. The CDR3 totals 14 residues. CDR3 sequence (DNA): TGCAGTGCCGACCCCGGGACAGGGATCCATGGCTACACCTTC. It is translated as CSADPGTGIHGYTF.

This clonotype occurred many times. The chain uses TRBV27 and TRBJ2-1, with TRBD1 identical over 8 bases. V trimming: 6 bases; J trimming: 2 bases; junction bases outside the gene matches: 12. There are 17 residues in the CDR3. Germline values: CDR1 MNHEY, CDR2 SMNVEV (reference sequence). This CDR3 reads CASSPGQGVSAYNEQFF. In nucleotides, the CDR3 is TGTGCCAGCAGCCCAGGACAGGGTGTGTCGGCCTACAATGAGCAGTTCTTC.

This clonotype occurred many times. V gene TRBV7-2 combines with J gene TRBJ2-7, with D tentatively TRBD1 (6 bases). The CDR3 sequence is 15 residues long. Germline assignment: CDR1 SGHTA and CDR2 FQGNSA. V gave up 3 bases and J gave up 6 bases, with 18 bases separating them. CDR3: CASSFRARGQGEQYF. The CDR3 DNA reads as TGTGCCAGCAGCTTTAGGGCCAGGGGACAAGGCGAGCAGTACTTC.

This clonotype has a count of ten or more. The CDR3 bases are TGTGCCAGCAGCCCGAGATCCCCGCGGAATGAGCAGTTCTTC. Its translation: CASSPRSPRNEQFF. V is TRBV3-1 and J is TRBJ2-1, with D unresolved. This CDR3 is built from 14 residues. V shed 4 bases and J shed 7 bases, with 14 bases lying between them. The V gene's germline CDR1 is LGHDT and CDR2 YNNKEL (reference sequence).

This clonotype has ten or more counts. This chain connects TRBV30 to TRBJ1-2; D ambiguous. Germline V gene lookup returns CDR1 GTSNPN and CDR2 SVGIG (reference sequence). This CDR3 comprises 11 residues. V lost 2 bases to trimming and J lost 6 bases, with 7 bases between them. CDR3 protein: CAWSNGHGYTF. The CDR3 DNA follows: TGTGCCTGGAGTAACGGACATGGCTACACCTTC.